A single sample is the source of the 18 T cell receptor beta chains below, sequenced in a study of blood T cell repertoires in COVID-19. The table came from immunoSEQ multiplex PCR; TCRdb's copy has only in-frame clones and leaves some out. The sample records just over 350,000 clones, around 88% being singletons. The sample consisted of peripheral blood. Receptor source: a woman in her sixties with COVID-19, enrolled during active disease.

The chain uses TRBV11-3 and TRBJ2-3; TRBD2 matches 13 bases. The V and J ends lost 5 bases and 2 bases, in that order; junction bases with no gene match: 4. The CDR3 has 16 residues. From germline, CDR1 is SGHNT and CDR2 YENEEA. The CDR3 is CASSPGTSGVTDTQYF. The CDR3, as DNA: TGTGCCAGCAGCCCCGGGACTAGCGGGGTCACAGATACGCAGTATTTT.

In its sample, this clone was seen once. This chain links TRBV18 with TRBJ2-7; 14 bases are a match to TRBD2. This CDR3 has 21 amino acids. The junction had 22 bases not matched to a gene; V was cut back by 2 bases and J by 7 bases. Germline V gene sequence: CDR1 KGHSH, CDR2 LQKENI. For the CDR3, the DNA is TGTGCCAGCTCACCATCCGCAACAGGGGCACGACTAGCGGGGGGGCCCTTGGAGCAGTACTTC. Protein sequence: CASSPSATGARLAGGPLEQYF.

V and J are TRBV18 and TRBJ1-3; D is perhaps TRBD1 (5 bases). The CDR3 totals 18 residues. V was shortened by 3 bases and J by 0 bases, with 18 bases between the two germline ends. The V gene's germline CDR1 is KGHSH and CDR2 LQKENI. CDR3 coding DNA: TGTGCCAGCTCACCCCGAAGCCGGGCGGGGGTCTCTGGAAACACCATATATTTT. This gives the protein CASSPRSRAGVSGNTIYF.

The chain combines TRBV4-3 with TRBJ2-1; no definite D call. In germline, CDR1 is LGHNA, CDR2 YSLEER. The CDR3 sequence is 17 residues long. The germline V and J ends were trimmed by 4 bases and 8 bases, with 24 bases remaining between them. The CDR3 reads CASSPARARDFIYEQFF. The CDR3 DNA reads as TGCGCCAGCAGCCCCGCAAGAGCACGAGACTTCATCTATGAGCAGTTCTTC.

J is TRBJ2-7 and V is TRBV30, with a weak D call TRBD1 (5 bases). V was pared by 2 bases and J by 3 bases, with 11 bases between. Germline lookup yields CDR1 GTSNPN and CDR2 SVGIG (reference sequence). The CDR3 spans 13 residues. CDR3: CAWSKGMNYEQYF. In DNA, the CDR3 is TGTGCCTGGAGTAAGGGGATGAACTACGAGCAGTACTTC.

The chain has TRBV19 and TRBJ1-1; D is uncertain. The CDR3 has 13 residues. Germline V gene data show CDR1 as LNHDA and CDR2 as SQIVND (reference sequence). The V end lost 4 bases, the J end lost 5 bases, and 11 bases lay between the germline ends. The CDR3 here is CASSNGLLTEAFF. As DNA, the CDR3 is TGTGCCAGTAGTAACGGGTTGTTAACTGAAGCTTTCTTT.

J is TRBJ2-2 and V is TRBV5-6; a weak D match, TRBD1 (6 bases). CDR1 and CDR2 from the germline V gene are SGHDT and YYEEEE. V lost 4 bases and J lost 4, with 11 bases in between. The CDR3 has 14 amino acids. Written as DNA, the CDR3 is TGTGCCAGCAGCAGGGGACAAGGCACCGGGGAGCTGTTTTTT. Translation: CASSRGQGTGELFF.

V is TRBV7-8 and J is TRBJ1-2; D not resolved. CDR1 SGHVS and CDR2 FQNEAQ come from the germline V gene. This CDR3 has 15 residues. V was shortened by 5 bases and J by 5 bases, with 18 bases between the two germline ends. CDR3 DNA: TGTGCCAGCAGCCGAGAGAGTGTTGTGATGTATGGCTACACCTTC. This translates into CASSRESVVMYGYTF.

The V gene is TRBV7-6, the J gene TRBJ2-3; weak D call: TRBD2 (6 bases). Germline loops: CDR1 SGHVS, CDR2 FNYEAQ. V lost 1 base to trimming and J lost 7 bases, with 12 bases between them. This CDR3 has 14 residues. CDR3 sequence (DNA): TGTGCCAGCAGCTTAGGGCGGGGCTCTTATACGCAGTATTTT. Translation: CASSLGRGSYTQYF.

The sample holds a few counts of this clone. The chain recombines TRBV4-1 with TRBJ2-3; 7 bases line up with TRBD2. V was clipped by 0 bases and J by 5 bases; unmatched bases: 8. Germline CDR1 is MGHRA and CDR2 is YSYEKL. The CDR3 loop spans 16 amino acids. CDR3 region: CASSQDRGRAVDTQYF. The CDR3 DNA is TGCGCCAGCAGCCAAGATAGAGGGAGGGCAGTAGATACGCAGTATTTT.

The V call is TRBV5-1, the J call TRBJ1-2; D remains ambiguous. The CDR3 is 13 amino acids. Trimming stripped 4 bases from V and 6 bases from J, with 13 bases between. Per the germline V gene, CDR1 is SGHRS and CDR2 is YFSETQ. CDR3 sequence: CASSPSGTDGYTF. CDR3 in DNA: TGCGCCAGCAGCCCCTCAGGAACTGATGGCTACACCTTC.

As for this clone: The same CDR3 can be traced to other DNA sequences in this sample. V is TRBV7-6 and J is TRBJ2-7; TRBD1 matches at 7 bases. In germline, CDR1 is SGHVS, CDR2 FNYEAQ. The CDR3 has 15 amino acids. With V trimmed by 4 bases and J by 0 bases, 6 bases remained unmatched. CDR3 loop: CASSSRQGASYEQYF. CDR3 nucleotide sequence: TGTGCCAGCAGCTCGAGACAGGGAGCCTCCTACGAGCAGTACTTC.

The genes are TRBV7-9 and TRBJ1-2; no reliable D call. Germline values: CDR1 SEHNR, CDR2 FQNEAQ (reference sequence). V shed 4 bases and J shed 5 bases, with 17 bases lying between them. This CDR3 is built from 15 residues. The CDR3 nucleotides read TGTGCCAGCAGCTCCTCGGACGGGAGATCGTATGGCTACACCTTC. Translating it yields CASSSSDGRSYGYTF.

The V gene is TRBV30, the J gene TRBJ1-5; perhaps TRBD1 as D (6 bases). This CDR3 spans 13 amino acids. Germline loops: CDR1 GTSNPN, CDR2 SVGIG (reference sequence). The V end was cut by 4 bases, the J end by 7 bases, with 14 bases between. CDR3 sequence (DNA): TGTGCCTGGACCCGGGGGAGGGGGCAGCCCCAGCATTTT. Translation gives CAWTRGRGQPQHF.

This clone was counted only a few times. The CDR3 DNA is TGTGCCAGCAGCTTCCCCGAGGATACGCAGTATTTT. It specifies CASSFPEDTQYF. The chain employs TRBV7-9 and TRBJ2-3; D gene unclear. Germline CDR1 is SEHNR and CDR2 is FQNEAQ (reference sequence). The CDR3 is 12 amino acids. Trimming cost V 3 bases and J 6 bases, with 7 bases left between them. Using reference TRBV7-9 and TRBJ2-3 for the parts outside the CDR3, the full variable domain is DTGVSQNPRHKITKRGQNVTFRCDPISEHNRLYWYRQTLGQGPEFLTYFQNEAQLEKSRLLSDRFSAERPKGSFSTLEIQRTEQGDSAMYLCASSFPEDTQYFGPGTRLTVL.

This clone was seen only once. The chain has TRBV11-2 and TRBJ1-1; 8 bases are a match to TRBD1. Per germline, CDR1 SGHAT and CDR2 FQNNGV. The J segment lost 4 bases and the V segment lost 3 bases, leaving 1 base of the junction unmatched. This CDR3 comprises 13 residues. Here the CDR3 reads CASSFTGGTEAFF. The CDR3 coding sequence is TGTGCCAGCAGCTTCACAGGGGGCACTGAAGCTTTCTTT.

This chain uses TRBV29-1 with TRBJ1-3; 12 nucleotides align to TRBD1. With V trimmed by 4 bases and J by 3 bases, 10 bases remained unmatched. The germline gives CDR1 SQVTM, CDR2 ANQGSEA. This CDR3 is built from 17 residues. The CDR3 is CSVGGGQGASVGNTIYF. DNA of the CDR3: TGCAGCGTTGGAGGGGGACAGGGGGCCTCGGTTGGAAACACCATATATTTT.

This clone was observed a single time. The genes are TRBV9 and TRBJ1-5, with D unclear. The V end lost 0 bases, the J end lost 10 bases, and 14 bases lay between the germline ends. Germline assignment: CDR1 SGDLS and CDR2 YYNGEE. CDR3 length equals 14 residues. CDR3 nucleotides: TGTGCCAGCAGCGTAGGAACGGTTAGATCACCCCAGCATTTT. Protein sequence: CASSVGTVRSPQHF.